This T cell receptor beta chain was captured by sequencing in a study of blood T cell repertoires in COVID-19. Study details: Material from acute and convalescent COVID-19 was sourced from the United States, Italy and Spain.

TCRdb's copy holds only in-frame clones and misses some; the assay was immunoSEQ multiplex PCR. This sample yields about 330,000 clones, of which over 75% are seen a single time; 5% to 6% belongs to the top ten. CDR3 length: 18 residues. After removal of 5 bases from V and 4 bases from J, the junction contained 13 bases not matched to a gene. CDR1 MDHEN and CDR2 SYDVKM come from the germline V gene. The specimen was PBMCs or T cells enriched from blood (not recorded which). The clonotype comes from a man aged 30 to 45 who had recovered from COVID-19. The V gene is TRBV28, the J gene TRBJ2-1, with 11 bases lining up with TRBD1. The CDR3 bases are TGTGCCAGCAGTGGGCGGACAGGGGGCGCGTTTGGATACAATGAGCAGTTCTTC. It codes for CASSGRTGGAFGYNEQFF. Drawing the rest from reference TRBV28 and TRBJ2-1, the complete variable domain is DVKVTQSSRYLVKRTGEKVFLECVQDMDHENMFWYRQDPGLGLRLIYFSYDVKMKEKGDIPEGYSVSREKKERFSLILESASTNQTSMYLCASSGRTGGAFGYNEQFFGPGTRLTVL.